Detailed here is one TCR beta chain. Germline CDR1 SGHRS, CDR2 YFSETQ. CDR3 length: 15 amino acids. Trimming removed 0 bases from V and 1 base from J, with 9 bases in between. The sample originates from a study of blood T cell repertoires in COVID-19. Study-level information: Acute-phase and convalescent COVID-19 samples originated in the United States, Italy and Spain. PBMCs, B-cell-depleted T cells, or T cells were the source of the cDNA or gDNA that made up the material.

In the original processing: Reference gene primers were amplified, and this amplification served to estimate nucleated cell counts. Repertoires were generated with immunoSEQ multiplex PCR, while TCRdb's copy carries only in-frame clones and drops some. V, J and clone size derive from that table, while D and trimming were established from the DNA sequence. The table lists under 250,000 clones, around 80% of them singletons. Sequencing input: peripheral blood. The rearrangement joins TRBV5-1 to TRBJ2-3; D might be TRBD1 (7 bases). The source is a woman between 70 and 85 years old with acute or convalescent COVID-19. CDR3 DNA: TGCGCCAGCAGCTTGGGCAGGGGGGGCACAGATACGCAGTATTTT. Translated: CASSLGRGGTDTQYF.